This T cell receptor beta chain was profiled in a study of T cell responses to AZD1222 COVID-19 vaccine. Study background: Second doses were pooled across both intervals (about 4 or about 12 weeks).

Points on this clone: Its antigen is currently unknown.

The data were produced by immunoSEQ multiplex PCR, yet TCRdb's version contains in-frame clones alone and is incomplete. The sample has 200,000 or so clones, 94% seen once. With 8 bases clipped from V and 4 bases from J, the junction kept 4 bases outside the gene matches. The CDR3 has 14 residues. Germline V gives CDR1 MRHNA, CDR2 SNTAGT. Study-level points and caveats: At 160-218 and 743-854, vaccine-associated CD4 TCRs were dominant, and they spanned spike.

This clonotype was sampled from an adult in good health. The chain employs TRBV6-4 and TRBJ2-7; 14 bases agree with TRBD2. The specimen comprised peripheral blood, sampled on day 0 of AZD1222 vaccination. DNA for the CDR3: TGTGCCAGCGGGAGACTAGCGGGAGGGTACGAGCAGTACTTC. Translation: CASGRLAGGYEQYF.